This TCR beta chain stems from a study of T cells in localized non-small cell lung cancer. General study results and limits: The study found T cell clonality highest in uninvolved adjacent lung, above tumor. Within adjacent lung there appeared a median around 57 of the top 100 tumor clones.

Points on this clone: No antigen is known for it.

The data were produced by immunoSEQ multiplex PCR, yet TCRdb's version contains in-frame clones alone and is incomplete. The data contain about 40,000 clones, about 90% of them singletons. V was shortened by 0 bases and J by 1 base, with 7 bases between the two germline ends. CDR1 and CDR2 from the germline V gene are SGDLS and YYNGEE. This CDR3 contains 15 residues. This clonotype was obtained from a man aged 40-75 years with stage I lung adenocarcinoma. The material was peripheral blood, obtained before any cancer treatment. The chain links TRBV9 to TRBJ2-2; D is unclear. As DNA, the CDR3 is TGTGCCAGCAGCGTAGAGATCGGGAACACCGGGGAGCTGTTTTTT. This gives the protein CASSVEIGNTGELFF.